Listed below are T cell receptor beta chains from one sample, sequenced in a study of blood T cell repertoires in COVID-19. Profiling relied on immunoSEQ multiplex PCR, and the TCRdb table lists in-frame clones only, not all of them. The data show hundreds of thousands of clones, 88% seen once. Sequencing was done on a sample of PBMCs or T cells enriched from blood (not recorded which). These receptors came from a woman in her thirties or forties with acute COVID-19. Each CDR3 is given with its conserved first and last residue. The D gene is left open where the match is weak. Clone size appears in some rows only: once, few, many, or a class for an expanded clone.

j_gene: TRBJ1-5; d_gene: -; abundance: once; v_gene: TRBV4-1; CDR3aa: CASSQADSSNQPQHF; CDR3nt: TGCGCCAGCAGCCAAGCCGACAGTTCCAATCAGCCCCAGCATTTT
j_gene: TRBJ1-1; d_gene: -; abundance: -; v_gene: TRBV7-8; CDR3aa: CASSPGTMNTEAFF; CDR3nt: TGTGCCAGCAGCCCCGGGACTATGAACACTGAAGCTTTCTTT
j_gene: TRBJ1-3; d_gene: -; abundance: -; v_gene: TRBV9; CDR3aa: CASSPTLVGGDSGNTIYF; CDR3nt: TGTGCCAGCAGCCCCACTTTAGTAGGAGGGGACTCTGGAAACACCATATATTTT
j_gene: TRBJ2-7; d_gene: -; abundance: -; v_gene: TRBV7-9; CDR3aa: CASSGREINYEQYF; CDR3nt: TGTGCCAGCAGCGGCCGGGAAATTAATTACGAGCAGTACTTC
j_gene: TRBJ1-2; d_gene: TRBD1; abundance: few; v_gene: TRBV2; CDR3aa: CASSEAGGLYGYTF; CDR3nt: TGTGCCAGCAGTGAGGCAGGGGGACTCTATGGCTACACCTTC
j_gene: TRBJ2-5; d_gene: -; abundance: -; v_gene: TRBV29-1; CDR3aa: CSTLTAGRETQYF; CDR3nt: TGCAGCACCCTGACGGCGGGACGGGAGACCCAGTACTTC
j_gene: TRBJ1-5; d_gene: -; abundance: -; v_gene: TRBV12-3/TRBV12-4; CDR3aa: CASSPQGRPQHF; CDR3nt: TGTGCCAGCAGTCCACAGGGCCGGCCCCAGCATTTT
j_gene: TRBJ2-1; d_gene: -; abundance: -; v_gene: TRBV6-5; CDR3aa: CASSSGQSSYNEQFF; CDR3nt: TGTGCCAGCAGCTCAGGACAGAGCTCCTACAATGAGCAGTTCTTC
j_gene: TRBJ1-4; d_gene: -; abundance: -; v_gene: TRBV30; CDR3aa: CAWSNSNEKLFF; CDR3nt: TGTGCCTGGAGTAACAGTAATGAAAAACTGTTTTTT
j_gene: TRBJ1-6; d_gene: TRBD1; abundance: -; v_gene: TRBV19; CDR3aa: CATWTGSGSPLHF; CDR3nt: TGTGCCACTTGGACAGGCTCGGGGTCACCCCTCCACTTT
j_gene: TRBJ2-7; d_gene: -; abundance: -; v_gene: TRBV5-8; CDR3aa: CASSLLFRDSYEQYF; CDR3nt: TGTGCCAGCAGCTTGTTGTTCAGGGACTCCTACGAGCAGTACTTC
j_gene: TRBJ2-1; d_gene: -; abundance: once; v_gene: TRBV7-2; CDR3aa: CASSFLLTISSYNEQFF; CDR3nt: TGTGCCAGCAGCTTCCTATTGACTATTAGCTCCTACAATGAGCAGTTCTTC
j_gene: TRBJ2-5; d_gene: TRBD2; abundance: -; v_gene: TRBV7-7; CDR3aa: CASSQGLAANQETQYF; CDR3nt: TGTGCCAGCAGCCAAGGACTAGCGGCAAACCAAGAGACCCAGTACTTC
j_gene: TRBJ2-2; d_gene: TRBD2; abundance: once; v_gene: TRBV2; CDR3aa: CASARSGGADETGELFF; CDR3nt: TGTGCCAGCGCGCGTAGCGGGGGGGCCGATGAGACCGGGGAGCTGTTTTTT
j_gene: TRBJ2-3; d_gene: TRBD2; abundance: -; v_gene: TRBV2; CDR3aa: CASRISGASTDTQYF; CDR3nt: TGTGCCAGCAGAATTAGCGGGGCTAGCACAGATACGCAGTATTTT
j_gene: TRBJ2-1; d_gene: TRBD2; abundance: -; v_gene: TRBV7-8; CDR3aa: CASSPTSGGLGEQFF; CDR3nt: TGTGCCAGCAGCCCGACTAGCGGGGGGCTTGGTGAGCAGTTCTTC
j_gene: TRBJ1-1; d_gene: -; abundance: -; v_gene: TRBV2; CDR3aa: CASSVFQMNTEAFF; CDR3nt: TGTGCCAGCAGTGTGTTCCAGATGAACACTGAAGCTTTCTTT
j_gene: TRBJ2-1; d_gene: TRBD2; abundance: -; v_gene: TRBV6-5; CDR3aa: CASSFSGGANEQFF; CDR3nt: TGTGCCAGCAGTTTCAGCGGGGGGGCTAATGAGCAGTTCTTC
j_gene: TRBJ2-7; d_gene: -; abundance: few; v_gene: TRBV6-5; CDR3aa: CASSRQTSYEQYF; CDR3nt: TGTGCCAGCAGTAGACAGACCTCCTACGAGCAGTACTTC
j_gene: TRBJ1-3; d_gene: -; abundance: -; v_gene: TRBV18; CDR3aa: CASSSSAPGVNSGNTIYF; CDR3nt: TGTGCCAGCTCATCATCAGCCCCCGGGGTCAACTCTGGAAACACCATATATTTT
j_gene: TRBJ1-1; d_gene: TRBD1; abundance: once; v_gene: TRBV5-1; CDR3aa: CASSWTGKETNTEAFF; CDR3nt: TGCGCCAGCAGCTGGACAGGCAAAGAGACGAACACTGAAGCTTTCTTT
j_gene: TRBJ1-1; d_gene: -; abundance: many; v_gene: TRBV19; CDR3aa: CASSNQIMNTEAFF; CDR3nt: TGTGCCAGTAGTAACCAGATTATGAACACTGAAGCTTTCTTT
j_gene: TRBJ1-2; d_gene: -; abundance: -; v_gene: TRBV6-5; CDR3aa: CASSSPPGVHGYTF; CDR3nt: TGTGCCAGCAGTTCCCCACCCGGGGTTCATGGCTACACCTTC
j_gene: TRBJ2-3; d_gene: TRBD1; abundance: -; v_gene: TRBV5-4; CDR3aa: CASSPGGTGMTDTQYF; CDR3nt: TGTGCCAGCAGCCCAGGGGGGACAGGTATGACAGATACGCAGTATTTT
j_gene: TRBJ2-5; d_gene: -; abundance: -; v_gene: TRBV5-1; CDR3aa: CASSLAPSGQETQYF; CDR3nt: TGCGCCAGCAGCTTGGCCCCCAGCGGTCAAGAGACCCAGTACTTC
j_gene: TRBJ2-7; d_gene: -; abundance: -; v_gene: TRBV7-9; CDR3aa: CASSLRNSYEQYF; CDR3nt: TGTGCCAGCAGCCTGCGAAACAGCTACGAGCAGTACTTC
j_gene: TRBJ2-3; d_gene: TRBD1; abundance: once; v_gene: TRBV5-8; CDR3aa: CASSFGTVSTDTQYF; CDR3nt: TGTGCCAGCAGCTTCGGGACAGTGAGCACAGATACGCAGTATTTT
j_gene: TRBJ1-2; d_gene: -; abundance: once; v_gene: TRBV21-1; CDR3aa: CASSPGGYGYTF; CDR3nt: TGTGCCAGCAGCCCGGGGGGCTATGGCTACACCTTC
j_gene: TRBJ2-7; d_gene: -; abundance: -; v_gene: TRBV24-1; CDR3aa: CATSDPAVGASYEQYF; CDR3nt: TGTGCCACCAGTGATCCGGCTGTGGGGGCCTCCTACGAGCAGTACTTC
j_gene: TRBJ1-4; d_gene: -; abundance: -; v_gene: TRBV6-1; CDR3aa: CASSEAVGVLNEKLFF; CDR3nt: TGTGCCAGCAGTGAAGCCGTCGGGGTACTTAATGAAAAACTGTTTTTT
j_gene: TRBJ1-1; d_gene: -; abundance: -; v_gene: TRBV9; CDR3aa: CASSFPGEGTEAFF; CDR3nt: TGTGCCAGCAGCTTCCCGGGAGAAGGGACTGAAGCTTTCTTT
j_gene: TRBJ2-3; d_gene: TRBD2; abundance: -; v_gene: TRBV3-1/TRBV3-2; CDR3aa: CASTASGGAVDTQYF; CDR3nt: TGTGCCAGCACCGCTAGCGGGGGGGCAGTAGATACGCAGTATTTT
j_gene: TRBJ1-5; d_gene: -; abundance: -; v_gene: TRBV6-1; CDR3aa: CASSENRQPQHF; CDR3nt: TGTGCCAGCAGTGAAAACAGGCAGCCCCAGCATTTT
j_gene: TRBJ2-3; d_gene: -; abundance: -; v_gene: TRBV2; CDR3aa: CASSESLATQYF; CDR3nt: TGTGCCAGCAGTGAATCCCTAGCAACGCAGTATTTT
j_gene: TRBJ1-6; d_gene: -; abundance: -; v_gene: TRBV12-3/TRBV12-4; CDR3aa: CASSRGGVSPLHF; CDR3nt: TGTGCCAGCAGCCGGGGGGGGGTGTCACCCCTCCACTTT
j_gene: TRBJ2-4; d_gene: TRBD1; abundance: -; v_gene: TRBV19; CDR3aa: CASSKPGQGAKNIQYF; CDR3nt: TGTGCCAGTAGTAAACCGGGACAGGGGGCCAAAAACATTCAGTACTTC
j_gene: TRBJ1-3; d_gene: -; abundance: once; v_gene: TRBV4-1; CDR3aa: CASSPNSGNTIYF; CDR3nt: TGCGCCAGCAGCCCTAACTCTGGAAACACCATATATTTT
j_gene: TRBJ2-2; d_gene: TRBD1; abundance: -; v_gene: TRBV30; CDR3aa: CAWSGLSTGASGELFF; CDR3nt: TGTGCCTGGAGTGGACTTTCGACAGGGGCTAGCGGGGAGCTGTTTTTT
j_gene: TRBJ2-3; d_gene: -; abundance: -; v_gene: TRBV19; CDR3aa: CASSSRGGSGTDTQYF; CDR3nt: TGTGCCAGTAGCTCGCGAGGGGGTTCAGGAACAGATACGCAGTATTTT
j_gene: TRBJ2-2; d_gene: TRBD1; abundance: -; v_gene: TRBV7-9; CDR3aa: CASSSQRQGAGTGELFF; CDR3nt: TGTGCCAGCAGCTCCCAGCGGCAGGGGGCGGGCACCGGGGAGCTGTTTTTT
j_gene: TRBJ2-7; d_gene: TRBD2; abundance: once; v_gene: TRBV7-2; CDR3aa: CASSPPRAGAHSYEQYF; CDR3nt: TGTGCCAGCAGCCCCCCACGAGCGGGGGCCCACTCCTACGAGCAGTACTTC
j_gene: TRBJ1-3; d_gene: TRBD1; abundance: -; v_gene: TRBV19; CDR3aa: CASARDRGNSGNTIYF; CDR3nt: TGTGCCAGTGCCCGGGACAGGGGCAACTCTGGAAACACCATATATTTT
j_gene: TRBJ2-3; d_gene: TRBD2; abundance: -; v_gene: TRBV5-5; CDR3aa: CASSSPPPTSSADTQYF; CDR3nt: TGTGCCAGCAGCTCCCCCCCGCCGACTAGCAGTGCAGATACGCAGTATTTT
j_gene: TRBJ2-2; d_gene: -; abundance: -; v_gene: TRBV24-1; CDR3aa: CATSDLMDREGRNTGELFF; CDR3nt: TGTGCCACCAGTGATTTAATGGACAGGGAGGGACGTAACACCGGGGAGCTGTTTTTT
j_gene: TRBJ1-6; d_gene: -; abundance: -; v_gene: TRBV20-1; CDR3aa: CSASELVYNSPLHF; CDR3nt: TGCAGTGCTAGTGAACTTGTCTATAATTCACCCCTCCACTTT